These 29 T cell receptor beta chains originate from one sample sequenced in a study of T cells after yellow fever vaccination. TCRdb passed the 5' RACE reads through MiXCR, listing each CDR3 protein once. The sample yields 450,000 to 650,000 distinct CDR3 sequences, about 13% seen once. The input for sequencing was PBMCs, taken on the day of the yellow fever booster vaccination. These receptors originate from a man aged 25 to 40 who received the YFV17D yellow fever vaccine.

This clonotype has a handful of counts. This chain links TRBV12-3 or TRBV12-4 with TRBJ2-7; TRBD1 is a possible D gene (6 bases). V was trimmed by 2 bases and J by 4 bases, leaving 15 bases between them. The CDR3 covers 15 residues. The CDR3 spells CASSLRRQEIYEQYF. The CDR3 bases are TGTGCCAGCAGTTTAAGAAGACAGGAGATTTACGAGCAGTACTTC.

The table lists this clonotype with a count of one. The chain combines TRBV7-2 with TRBJ2-1, with 8 positions matching TRBD2. V dropped 5 bases and J dropped 8; count of bases not matched to a gene: 11. Looked up from germline, CDR1 is SGHTA and CDR2 is FQGNSA. The CDR3 is made up of 15 amino acids. The CDR3 loop reads CASSPVSGSVDEQFF. The CDR3 DNA follows: TGTGCCAGCAGCCCTGTAAGCGGGAGTGTAGATGAGCAGTTCTTC.

The CDR3 DNA is TGTGCCAGCAGTATGACAGGAAACTATGGCTACACCTTC. This gives the protein CASSMTGNYGYTF. This rearrangement joins TRBV28 to TRBJ1-2, with TRBD1 as a possible D gene (6 bases). The CDR3 is 13 residues long. The germline V and J ends were trimmed by 5 bases and 2 bases, with 9 bases remaining between them. Germline V CDR1 and CDR2: MDHEN, SYDVKM.

This rearrangement joins TRBV7-2 to TRBJ2-3, with no clear D. Germline CDR1 and CDR2: SGHTA and FQGNSA. V lost 1 base and J 4 bases, leaving 12 bases between the germline ends. The CDR3 is 15 residues long. The CDR3 coding sequence is TGTGCCAGCAGCTTAGGTCCACTGAGAGCAGATACGCAGTATTTT. Translated, it gives CASSLGPLRADTQYF.

This clonotype was detected only a few times. The chain employs TRBV7-2 and TRBJ1-4; D is unclear. The V gene lost 5 bases and the J gene lost 6 bases, with 10 bases spanning the gap. Germline V gene data show CDR1 as SGHTA and CDR2 as FQGNSA. This CDR3 is built from 13 residues. Here the CDR3 DNA reads TGTGCCAGCAGCCGCTCCTCCGATGAAAAACTGTTTTTT. Translation: CASSRSSDEKLFF. The full variable domain, rest sourced from reference TRBV7-2 and TRBJ1-4, is GAGVSQSPSNKVTEKGKDVELRCDPISGHTALYWYRQSLGQGLEFLIYFQGNSAPDKSGLPSDRFSAERTGGSVSTLTIQRTQQEDSAVYLCASSRSSDEKLFFGSGTQLSVL.

This clonotype has just a few counts. The J gene is TRBJ2-5, the V gene TRBV5-5; D might be TRBD1 (6 bases). Germline V gene lookup returns CDR1 SGHKS and CDR2 YYEKEE (reference sequence). The V and J ends lost 3 bases and 1 base respectively, with 13 bases between them. This CDR3 contains 15 residues. The CDR3 sequence is CASSSGERTQETQYF. The CDR3 DNA follows: TGTGCCAGCAGCTCAGGGGAGAGGACCCAAGAGACCCAGTACTTC.

The rearrangement links TRBV28 to TRBJ2-5; 8 bases match TRBD1. The CDR3 has 15 residues. Per germline, CDR1 MDHEN and CDR2 SYDVKM. The junction had 6 bases not matched to a gene; V was cut back by 4 bases and J by 2 bases. The DNA for the CDR3 is TGTGCCAGCAGTTCTTATACAGGGGGACAAGAGACCCAGTACTTC. Translated: CASSSYTGGQETQYF.

The rearrangement uses TRBV12-3 or TRBV12-4 and TRBJ2-5; D is ambiguous. The CDR3 is 16 amino acids. V lost 7 bases, J lost 6 bases, and 24 bases lay in between. DNA of the CDR3: TGTGCCAGCACCGAAAGGGTCCACAGTTCCAATCAGACCCAGTACTTC. This gives the protein CASTERVHSSNQTQYF.

The genes are TRBV20-1 and TRBJ1-1; 8 bases are a match to TRBD1. The CDR3 contains 13 residues. Germline assignment: CDR1 DFQATT and CDR2 SNEGSKA (reference sequence). V lost 6 bases, J lost 7 bases, and 10 bases stayed unmatched. This CDR3 reads CSAALLGTGEAFF. The CDR3 coding sequence is TGCAGTGCCGCCCTCCTCGGGACAGGTGAAGCTTTCTTT.

This chain joins TRBV15 and TRBJ1-1; D may be TRBD1 (6 bases). Between the trimmed V and J ends, which lost 2 bases and 6 bases, there was a span of 10 bases. Germline values: CDR1 LNHNV, CDR2 YYDKDF (reference sequence). The CDR3 is 13 amino acids. The CDR3 DNA is TGTGCCACCAGCAGACCGCAGGGGTCTGAAGCTTTCTTT. Amino acids: CATSRPQGSEAFF.

The rearrangement uses TRBV12-3 or TRBV12-4 and TRBJ2-2, with TRBD2 matching over 13 bases. This CDR3 is 16 amino acids long. The V and J ends lost 6 bases and 7 bases, in that order; junction bases with no gene match: 8. As DNA, the CDR3 is TGTGCCAGCAGCGACGGACTAGCGGGAGTAGGCGGGGAGCTGTTTTTT. Translated: CASSDGLAGVGGELFF.

This clonotype has a handful of counts. The chain couples TRBV6-1 to TRBJ1-6; 7 bases match TRBD1. The CDR3 is 15 residues long. Trimming cost V 4 bases and J 9 bases; bases outside gene matches: 9. Germline loops: CDR1 MNHNS, CDR2 SASEGT. CDR3 sequence reads: CASSGYRQGASPLHF. The DNA of the CDR3 is TGTGCCAGCAGTGGGTATCGACAGGGCGCTTCACCCCTCCACTTT.

This clonotype was seen ten or more times. The chain links TRBV7-2 to TRBJ2-2, with 7 bases lining up with TRBD2. CDR1 is SGHTA, CDR2 FQGNSA, per germline. This CDR3 region has 13 residues. Trimming removed 5 bases from V and 4 bases from J; junction bases left unmatched: 1. The CDR3 DNA is TGTGCCAGCAGCCGGGAGGCCACCGGGGAGCTGTTTTTT. Protein: CASSREATGELFF. The whole variable domain, remainder taken from reference TRBV7-2 and TRBJ2-2, is GAGVSQSPSNKVTEKGKDVELRCDPISGHTALYWYRQSLGQGLEFLIYFQGNSAPDKSGLPSDRFSAERTGGSVSTLTIQRTQQEDSAVYLCASSREATGELFFGEGSRLTVL.

This clonotype was detected only a few times. The J gene is TRBJ2-7, the V gene TRBV12-3 or TRBV12-4, with no clear D. The CDR3 has 12 amino acids. The V end lost 6 bases, the J end lost 6 bases, and 12 bases lay between the germline ends. Here the CDR3 reads CASRFPDSEQYF. DNA for the CDR3: TGTGCCAGCAGGTTCCCCGATTCCGAGCAGTACTTC.

This clonotype was detected only once. This rearrangement joins TRBV15 to TRBJ2-3, with D perhaps matching TRBD1 or TRBD2 (6 bases each). CDR3 length: 17 residues. CDR1 and CDR2 (germline): LNHNV, YYDKDF (reference sequence). Trimming cost V 5 bases and J 1 base, with 19 bases left between them. CDR3 coding DNA: TGTGCCACCAGCCCCTCACTGGAGGAGGGGGGCACAGATACGCAGTATTTT. It translates to CATSPSLEEGGTDTQYF.

In its sample, this clonotype was seen a few times. V and J are TRBV5-5 and TRBJ2-7, with TRBD2 as a possible D gene (5 bases). CDR3 length: 14 residues. Germline CDR1 SGHKS, CDR2 YYEKEE (reference sequence). Deletions cut 1 base from V and 4 bases from J, with 12 bases between. CDR3 DNA: TGTGCCAGCAGCTTGTTGGACGGGGAATACGAGCAGTACTTC. It is translated as CASSLLDGEYEQYF. Using reference TRBV5-5 and TRBJ2-7 for the parts outside the CDR3, the full variable domain is DAGVTQSPTHLIKTRGQQVTLRCSPISGHKSVSWYQQVLGQGPQFIFQYYEKEERGRGNFPDRFSARQFPNYSSELNVNALLLGDSALYLCASSLLDGEYEQYFGPGTRLTVT.

The chain recombines TRBV20-1 with TRBJ2-6; TRBD2 aligns across 11 bases. The CDR3 is 19 residues long. With 6 bases clipped from V and 1 base from J, the junction kept 14 bases outside the gene matches. Germline values: CDR1 DFQATT, CDR2 SNEGSKA (reference sequence). The CDR3 DNA is TGCAGTGCGACCGGACTAGCGGGTCAAAGTAGGTCTGGGGCCAACGTCCTGACTTTC. Translated, it gives CSATGLAGQSRSGANVLTF.

This rearrangement joins TRBV28 to TRBJ1-5; D gene ambiguous. The CDR3 is 15 residues long. The V gene lost 4 bases and the J gene lost 1 base, with 11 bases spanning the gap. Germline loops: CDR1 MDHEN, CDR2 SYDVKM. Written as DNA, the CDR3 is TGTGCCAGCAGTTCCCCAGAAGGGAGCAATCAGCCCCAGCATTTT. Encoded protein: CASSSPEGSNQPQHF.

The genes are TRBV7-2 and TRBJ2-7, with 7 bases identical to TRBD2. The junction had 11 bases not matched to a gene; V was cut back by 4 bases and J by 2 bases. From germline, CDR1 is SGHTA and CDR2 FQGNSA. The CDR3 is 16 residues long. Written as DNA, the CDR3 is TGTGCCAGCAGCTCGCGTTCTAGCGGATCAACCTACGAGCAGTACTTC. Its protein product is CASSSRSSGSTYEQYF.

The chain carries TRBV18 and TRBJ2-7; D is possibly TRBD1 (7 bases). The germline V gene has CDR1 KGHSH and CDR2 LQKENI. The CDR3 spans 13 residues. V was shortened by 6 bases and J by 5 bases, with 14 bases between the two germline ends. This CDR3 reads CASSSSGGNEQYF. CDR3 DNA: TGTGCCAGCTCCTCCTCAGGGGGGAACGAGCAGTACTTC.

This clonotype was found a few times. This rearrangement joins TRBV4-3 to TRBJ1-1; unclear D gene. The CDR3 runs 12 residues. The germline V gene encodes CDR1 LGHNA and CDR2 YSLEER. V was cut by 0 bases and J by 14 bases, with 13 bases left in between. The CDR3 DNA follows: TGCGCCAGCAGCCAAGATGTCCAGGCCCTCTTCTTT. Its protein product is CASSQDVQALFF.

The genes are TRBV24-1 and TRBJ2-1; TRBD1 is a possible D gene (6 bases). This CDR3 comprises 16 residues. Trimming shortened V by 2 bases and J by 3 bases, and 13 bases separated the two germline ends. CDR1 KGHDR and CDR2 SFDVKD come from the germline V gene. Here the CDR3 DNA reads TGTGCCACCAGTGATTCCACAGGGTGGGACTACAATGAGCAGTTCTTC. Protein product: CATSDSTGWDYNEQFF.

This clonotype was recorded a few times. J is TRBJ2-7 and V is TRBV14, with 8 bases matching TRBD1. This CDR3 region has 16 residues. The V segment lost 1 base and the J segment 4 bases; nucleotides outside the gene matches: 9. In germline, CDR1 is SGHDN, CDR2 FVKESK. The CDR3 here is CASSQGGTGKQYEQYF. The CDR3 DNA sequence: TGTGCCAGCAGCCAAGGCGGGACAGGAAAACAATACGAGCAGTACTTC.

The chain couples TRBV28 to TRBJ2-3; 7 nucleotides agree with TRBD1. Trimming took 4 bases from V and 0 from J; bases not matched to a gene: 7. The CDR3 length is 16 residues. CDR1 is MDHEN and CDR2 is SYDVKM in the germline V gene. The CDR3 is CASSSPGTASTDTQYF. DNA for the CDR3: TGTGCCAGCAGTTCCCCCGGGACAGCCAGCACAGATACGCAGTATTTT.

The gene calls are TRBV25-1 and TRBJ2-5, with D perhaps matching TRBD2 (7 bases). CDR3 length equals 14 residues. Germline V gives CDR1 MGHDK, CDR2 SYGVNS. V was cut by 7 bases and J by 0 bases, with 12 bases left in between. DNA of the CDR3: TGTGCCAGCACTAAGGGGGGGTACCAAGAGACCCAGTACTTC. Its translation is CASTKGGYQETQYF.

Ten or more counts support this clonotype. This chain links TRBV6-2 or TRBV6-3 with TRBJ2-1; a possible D gene is TRBD1 (6 bases). CDR3 size: 14 residues. Looked up from germline, CDR1 is MNHEY and CDR2 is SVGEGT. V lost 8 bases, J lost 3 bases, and 14 bases lay in between. The CDR3 here is CASQGTEVYNEQFF. The CDR3 DNA sequence: TGTGCCAGCCAGGGGACCGAGGTCTACAATGAGCAGTTCTTC.

This clonotype was seen a handful of times. The CDR3 DNA reads as TGCGCCAGCAGTGAGCCGAGGACAGGGAACCTCTACGAGCAGTACTTC. Amino acid sequence: CASSEPRTGNLYEQYF. The chain recombines TRBV10-2 with TRBJ2-7, with TRBD1 identical over 8 bases. Trimming cost V 2 bases and J 3 bases; bases outside gene matches: 9. The CDR3 loop spans 16 amino acids. Per the germline V gene, CDR1 is WSHSY and CDR2 is SAAADI.

This clonotype was detected a few times. The genes are TRBV29-1 and TRBJ2-5; TRBD2 matches 13 bases. The CDR3 sequence is 16 residues long. CDR1 SQVTM and CDR2 ANQGSEA come from the germline V gene. V shed 5 bases, J shed 5 bases, and the junction held 11 bases outside the gene matches. CDR3 amino acids: CSVRGLAGEPRETQYF. The CDR3 coding sequence is TGCAGCGTTCGTGGACTAGCGGGAGAACCTAGGGAGACCCAGTACTTC.

CDR3 protein: CASSGQGFGETQYF. The CDR3 DNA reads TGTGCCAGCAGCGGACAGGGGTTCGGGGAGACCCAGTACTTC. The V call is TRBV9, the J call TRBJ2-5; the match to TRBD1 covers 8 bases. V was pared by 3 bases and J by 5 bases, with 6 bases of the junction left unmatched. The germline V gene encodes CDR1 SGDLS and CDR2 YYNGEE. The CDR3 contains 14 residues.